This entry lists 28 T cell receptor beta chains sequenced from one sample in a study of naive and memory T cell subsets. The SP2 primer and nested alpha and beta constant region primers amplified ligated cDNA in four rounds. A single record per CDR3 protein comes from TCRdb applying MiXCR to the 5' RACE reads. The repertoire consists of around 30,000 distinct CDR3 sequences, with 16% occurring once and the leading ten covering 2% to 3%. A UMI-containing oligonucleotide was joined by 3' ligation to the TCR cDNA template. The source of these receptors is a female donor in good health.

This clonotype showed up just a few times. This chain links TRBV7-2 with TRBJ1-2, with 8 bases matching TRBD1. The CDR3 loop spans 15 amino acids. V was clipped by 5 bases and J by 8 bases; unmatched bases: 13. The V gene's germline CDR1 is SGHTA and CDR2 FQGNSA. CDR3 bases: TGTGCCAGCAGCCCAGGACAGGGAGGCCTTCGGGGCTACACCTTC. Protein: CASSPGQGGLRGYTF.

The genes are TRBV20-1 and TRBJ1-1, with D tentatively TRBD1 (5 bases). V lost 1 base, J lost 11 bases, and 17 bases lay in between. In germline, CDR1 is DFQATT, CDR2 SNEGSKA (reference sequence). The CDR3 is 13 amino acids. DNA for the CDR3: TGCAGTGCTAGAGTCACAGGAACGCCGCGGGCTTTCTTT. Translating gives CSARVTGTPRAFF.

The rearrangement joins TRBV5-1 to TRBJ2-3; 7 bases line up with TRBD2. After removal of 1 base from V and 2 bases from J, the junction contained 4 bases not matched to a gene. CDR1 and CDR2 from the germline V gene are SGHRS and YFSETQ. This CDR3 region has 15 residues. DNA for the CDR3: TGCGCCAGCAGCTTGCGGGGGGTGGTCACAGATACGCAGTATTTT. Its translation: CASSLRGVVTDTQYF.

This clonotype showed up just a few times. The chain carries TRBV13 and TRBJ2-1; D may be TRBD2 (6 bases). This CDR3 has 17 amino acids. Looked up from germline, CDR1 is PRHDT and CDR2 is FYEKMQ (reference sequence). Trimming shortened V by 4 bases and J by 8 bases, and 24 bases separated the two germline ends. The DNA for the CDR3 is TGTGCCAGCAGCTCCACCCCGGGGAGGATTCGTATGTATGAGCAGTTCTTC. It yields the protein CASSSTPGRIRMYEQFF.

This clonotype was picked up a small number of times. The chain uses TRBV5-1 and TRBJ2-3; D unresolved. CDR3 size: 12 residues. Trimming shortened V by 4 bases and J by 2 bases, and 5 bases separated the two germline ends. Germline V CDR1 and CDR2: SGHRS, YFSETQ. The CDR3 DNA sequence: TGCGCCAGCAGCCCCGACACAGATACGCAGTATTTT. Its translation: CASSPDTDTQYF.

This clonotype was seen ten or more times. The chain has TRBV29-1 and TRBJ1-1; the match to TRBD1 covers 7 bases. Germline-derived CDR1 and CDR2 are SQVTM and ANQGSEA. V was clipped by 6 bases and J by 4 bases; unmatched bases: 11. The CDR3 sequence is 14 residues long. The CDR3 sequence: CSVAAKSGGTEAFF. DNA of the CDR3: TGCAGCGTGGCAGCAAAATCAGGGGGCACTGAAGCTTTCTTT.

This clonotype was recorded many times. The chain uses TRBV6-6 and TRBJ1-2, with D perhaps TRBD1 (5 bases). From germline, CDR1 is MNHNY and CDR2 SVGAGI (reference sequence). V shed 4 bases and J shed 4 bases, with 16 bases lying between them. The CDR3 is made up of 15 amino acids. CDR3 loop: CASSSDSGTTYGYTF. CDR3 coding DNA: TGTGCCAGCAGTTCCGACTCCGGGACCACCTATGGCTACACCTTC.

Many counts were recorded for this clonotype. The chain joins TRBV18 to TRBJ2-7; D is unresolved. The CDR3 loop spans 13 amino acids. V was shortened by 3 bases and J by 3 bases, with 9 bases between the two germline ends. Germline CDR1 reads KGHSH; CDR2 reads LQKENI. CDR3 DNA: TGTGCCAGCTCACCGCTGAACTTCTACGAGCAGTACTTC. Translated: CASSPLNFYEQYF.

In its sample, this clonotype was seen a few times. CDR3: CASGPWETQYF. The CDR3 DNA follows: TGTGCTAGTGGCCCGTGGGAGACCCAGTACTTC. The V gene is TRBV12-5, the J gene TRBJ2-5; the D is unclear. The CDR3 contains 11 residues. V dropped 6 bases and J dropped 5 bases, with 7 bases sitting between them. Per the germline V gene, CDR1 is LGHNT and CDR2 is FRNRAP.

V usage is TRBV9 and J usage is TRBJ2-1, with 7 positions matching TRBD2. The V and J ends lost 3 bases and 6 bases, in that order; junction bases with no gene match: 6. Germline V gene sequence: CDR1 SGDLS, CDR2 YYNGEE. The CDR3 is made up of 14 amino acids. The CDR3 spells CASSAEPGGNEQFF. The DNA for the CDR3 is TGTGCCAGCAGCGCCGAGCCGGGGGGCAATGAGCAGTTCTTC.

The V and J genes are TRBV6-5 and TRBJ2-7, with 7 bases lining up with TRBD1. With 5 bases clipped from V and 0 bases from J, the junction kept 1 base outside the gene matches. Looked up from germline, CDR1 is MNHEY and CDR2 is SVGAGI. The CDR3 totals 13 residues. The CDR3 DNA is TGTGCCAGCAGTCCAGGGGGCTCCTACGAGCAGTACTTC. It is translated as CASSPGGSYEQYF.

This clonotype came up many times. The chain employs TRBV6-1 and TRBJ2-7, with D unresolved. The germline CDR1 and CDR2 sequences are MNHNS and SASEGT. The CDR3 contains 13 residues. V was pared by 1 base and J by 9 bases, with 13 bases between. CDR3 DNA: TGTGCCAGCAGTGAAGGGTGGTTGGGTTGGCAGTACTTC. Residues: CASSEGWLGWQYF.

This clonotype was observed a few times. The CDR3 region is CASSQTAGHNGGNTIYF. The DNA of the CDR3 is TGTGCCAGCAGCCAAACGGCAGGACACAATGGGGGAAACACCATATATTTT. The J gene is TRBJ1-3, the V gene TRBV4-2; a weak D match, TRBD1 (5 bases). Trimming left V 2 bases short and J 4 bases short, with 18 bases between. The CDR3 consists of 17 residues. The germline gives CDR1 LGHNA, CDR2 YNFKEQ.

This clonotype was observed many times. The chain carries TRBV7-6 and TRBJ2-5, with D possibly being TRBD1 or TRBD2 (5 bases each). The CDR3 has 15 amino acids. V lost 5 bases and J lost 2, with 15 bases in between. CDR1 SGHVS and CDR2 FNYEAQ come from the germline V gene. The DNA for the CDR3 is TGTGCCAGCAGCGTTAGCCGGGGACCACAAGAGACCCAGTACTTC. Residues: CASSVSRGPQETQYF.

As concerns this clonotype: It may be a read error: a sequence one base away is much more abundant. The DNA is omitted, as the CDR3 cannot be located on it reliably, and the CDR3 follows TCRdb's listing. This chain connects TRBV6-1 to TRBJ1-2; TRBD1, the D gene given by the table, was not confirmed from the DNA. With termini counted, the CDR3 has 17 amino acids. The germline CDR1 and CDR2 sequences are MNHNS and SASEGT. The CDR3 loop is CATLGFADGTANYGDTF.

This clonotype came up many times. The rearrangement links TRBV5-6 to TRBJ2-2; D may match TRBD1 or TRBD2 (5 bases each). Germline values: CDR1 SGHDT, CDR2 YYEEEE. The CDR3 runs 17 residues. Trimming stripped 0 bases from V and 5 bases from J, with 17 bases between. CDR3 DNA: TGTGCCAGCAGCTTGGAGGTGGGGACCATCACGACCGGGGAGCTGTTTTTT. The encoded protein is CASSLEVGTITTGELFF.

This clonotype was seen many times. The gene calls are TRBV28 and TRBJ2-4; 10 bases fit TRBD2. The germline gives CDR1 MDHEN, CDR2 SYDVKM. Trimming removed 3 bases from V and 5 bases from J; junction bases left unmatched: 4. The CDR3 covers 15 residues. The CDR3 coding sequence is TGTGCCAGCAGTTTCGGGACTAGCGCCCAAAACATTCAGTACTTC. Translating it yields CASSFGTSAQNIQYF.

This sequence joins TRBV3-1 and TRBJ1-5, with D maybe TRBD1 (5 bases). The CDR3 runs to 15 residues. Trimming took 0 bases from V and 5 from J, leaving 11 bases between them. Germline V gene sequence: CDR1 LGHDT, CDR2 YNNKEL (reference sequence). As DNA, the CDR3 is TGTGCCAGCAGCCAAGATCGCGGGGCCTATCAGCCCCAGCATTTT. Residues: CASSQDRGAYQPQHF.

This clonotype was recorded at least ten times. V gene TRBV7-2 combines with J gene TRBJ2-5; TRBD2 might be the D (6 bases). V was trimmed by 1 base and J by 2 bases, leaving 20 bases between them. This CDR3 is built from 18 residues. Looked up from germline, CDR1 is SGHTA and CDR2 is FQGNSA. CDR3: CASSLVSVVSGRQETQYF. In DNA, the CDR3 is TGTGCCAGCAGCTTAGTTAGTGTAGTTTCGGGGAGGCAAGAGACCCAGTACTTC.

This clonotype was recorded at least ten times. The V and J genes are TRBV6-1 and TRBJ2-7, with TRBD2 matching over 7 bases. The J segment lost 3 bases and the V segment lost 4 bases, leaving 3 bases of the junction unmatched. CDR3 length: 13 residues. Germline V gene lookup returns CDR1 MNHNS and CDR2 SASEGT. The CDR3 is CASSAERGYEQYF. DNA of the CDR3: TGTGCCAGCAGTGCCGAGCGGGGCTACGAGCAGTACTTC.

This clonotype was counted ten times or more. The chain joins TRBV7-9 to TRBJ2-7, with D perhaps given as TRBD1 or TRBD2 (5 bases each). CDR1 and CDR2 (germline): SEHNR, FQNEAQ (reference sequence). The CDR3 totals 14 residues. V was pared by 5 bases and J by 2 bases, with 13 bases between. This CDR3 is CASSPRDGPYEQYF. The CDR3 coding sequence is TGTGCCAGCAGCCCCCGGGACGGACCCTACGAGCAGTACTTC.

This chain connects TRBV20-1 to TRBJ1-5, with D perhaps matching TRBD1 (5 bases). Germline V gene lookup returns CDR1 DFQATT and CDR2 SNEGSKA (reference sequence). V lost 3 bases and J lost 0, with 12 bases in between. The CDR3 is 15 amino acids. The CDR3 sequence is CSASLQGSSNQPQHF. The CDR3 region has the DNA TGCAGTGCTAGTCTTCAGGGTTCTAGCAATCAGCCCCAGCATTTT.

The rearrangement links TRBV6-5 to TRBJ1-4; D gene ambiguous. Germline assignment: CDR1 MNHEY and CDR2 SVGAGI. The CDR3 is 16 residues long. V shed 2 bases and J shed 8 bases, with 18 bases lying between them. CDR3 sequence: CASSYEGATCREKLFF. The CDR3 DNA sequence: TGTGCCAGCAGTTACGAGGGCGCTACCTGTCGGGAAAAACTGTTTTTT.

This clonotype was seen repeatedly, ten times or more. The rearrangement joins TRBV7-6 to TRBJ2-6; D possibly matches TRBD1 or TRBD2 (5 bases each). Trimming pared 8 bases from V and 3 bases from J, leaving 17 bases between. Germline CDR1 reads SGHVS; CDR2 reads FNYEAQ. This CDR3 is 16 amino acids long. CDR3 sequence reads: CASLGTDSGGANVLTF. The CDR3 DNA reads TGTGCCAGCCTTGGGACGGATTCAGGTGGGGCCAACGTCCTGACTTTC. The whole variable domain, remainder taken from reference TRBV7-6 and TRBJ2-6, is GAGVSQSPRYKVTKRGQDVALRCDPISGHVSLYWYRQALGQGPEFLTYFNYEAQQDKSGLPNDRFSAERPEGSISTLTIQRTEQRDSAMYRCASLGTDSGGANVLTFGAGSRLTVL.

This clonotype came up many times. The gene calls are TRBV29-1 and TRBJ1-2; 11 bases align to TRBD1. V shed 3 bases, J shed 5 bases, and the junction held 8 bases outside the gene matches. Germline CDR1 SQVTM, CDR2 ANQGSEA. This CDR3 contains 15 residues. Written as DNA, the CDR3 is TGCAGCGTTGAGCCACGGAGGGACAGGGGGTATGGCTACACCTTC. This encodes CSVEPRRDRGYGYTF.

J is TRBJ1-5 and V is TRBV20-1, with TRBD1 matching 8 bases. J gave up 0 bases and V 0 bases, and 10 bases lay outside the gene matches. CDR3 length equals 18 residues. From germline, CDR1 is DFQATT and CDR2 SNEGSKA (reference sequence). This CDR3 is CSARDLEDRVYSNQPQHF. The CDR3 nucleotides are TGCAGTGCTAGAGATCTGGAGGACAGGGTATATAGCAATCAGCCCCAGCATTTT.

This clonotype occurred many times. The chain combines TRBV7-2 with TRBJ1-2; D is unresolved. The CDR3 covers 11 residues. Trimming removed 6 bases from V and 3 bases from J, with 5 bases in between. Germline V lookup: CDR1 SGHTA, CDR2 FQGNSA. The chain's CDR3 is CASSKDYGYTF. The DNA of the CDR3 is TGTGCCAGCAGTAAGGACTATGGCTACACCTTC.

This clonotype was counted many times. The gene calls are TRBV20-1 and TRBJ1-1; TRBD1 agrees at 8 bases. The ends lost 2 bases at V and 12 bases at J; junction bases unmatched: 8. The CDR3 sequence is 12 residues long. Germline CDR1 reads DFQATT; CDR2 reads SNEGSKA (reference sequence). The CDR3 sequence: CSARRQGRVSFF. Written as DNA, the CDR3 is TGCAGTGCTAGAAGACAGGGGCGGGTGTCTTTCTTT.